Following are 18 T cell receptor beta chains from one sample sequenced in a study of patients and donors after allogeneic stem cell transplantation. TCRdb ran MiXCR on the RT-PCR reads and lists one entry per CDR3 protein. The sample contains a few hundred thousand distinct CDR3 sequences, roughly 38% of which appear only once. Sequencing input: blood, either unsorted or a sorted T cell fraction (not recorded which). The receptor set was obtained from a human donor who was either an allogeneic HSCT recipient or a stem cell or donor lymphocyte infusion donor (not recorded which). It is not recorded whose cells these are; they may come from a transplant donor.

The chain links TRBV18 to TRBJ1-5; 8 nucleotides align to TRBD1. CDR3 length equals 15 residues. V shed 6 bases and J 2 bases; nucleotides not matched to a gene: 6. The V gene's germline CDR1 is KGHSH and CDR2 LQKENI. The CDR3 is CASSPDRGGNQPQHF. The DNA of the CDR3 is TGTGCCAGCTCCCCAGACAGGGGAGGCAATCAGCCCCAGCATTTT.

J is TRBJ1-4 and V is TRBV3-1; TRBD1 matches at 7 bases. This CDR3 comprises 14 residues. Unmatched junction bases numbered 7, after V lost 4 bases and J lost 8 bases. The V gene's germline CDR1 is LGHDT and CDR2 YNNKEL (reference sequence). This CDR3 is CASSPRDRHEKLFF. CDR3 sequence (DNA): TGTGCCAGCAGCCCCCGGGACAGACACGAAAAACTGTTTTTT.

About this clonotype itself: A much larger clone is a single base away; this may be a read error. The V and J genes are TRBV7-8 and TRBJ1-1, with D perhaps TRBD1 (5 bases). In germline, CDR1 is SGHVS, CDR2 FQNEAQ. V gave up 5 bases and J gave up 5 bases, with 9 bases separating them. This CDR3 region has 12 residues. The CDR3 bases are TGTGCCAGCAGCGGGGGGGATACTGAAGCTTTCTTT. This sequence encodes CASSGGDTEAFF.

The chain has TRBV2 and TRBJ2-7, with a possible D match to TRBD1 (6 bases). Germline lookup yields CDR1 SNHLY and CDR2 FYNNEI. V was trimmed by 8 bases and J by 0 bases, leaving 11 bases between them. The CDR3 extends over 13 amino acids. The CDR3 sequence: CASREQGSYEQYF. In DNA, the CDR3 is TGTGCCAGCCGGGAACAGGGCTCCTACGAGCAGTACTTC. The variable domain in full, completed from reference TRBV2 and TRBJ2-7, reads EPEVTQTPSHQVTQMGQEVILRCVPISNHLYFYWYRQILGQKVEFLVSFYNNEISEKSEIFDDQFSVERPDGSNFTLKIRSTKLEDSAMYFCASREQGSYEQYFGPGTRLTVT.

CDR3 DNA: TGTGCCATCCTATACTCTGGGGCCAACGTCCTGACTTTC. Residues: CAILYSGANVLTF. The chain links TRBV12-3 or TRBV12-4 to TRBJ2-6; no clear D gene. With 10 bases removed from V and 0 bases from J, the gap between germline ends came to 7 bases. The CDR3 is made up of 13 amino acids.

This clonotype occurred a few times. V gene TRBV4-3 combines with J gene TRBJ1-2; a weak D match, TRBD1 (5 bases). V was shortened by 2 bases and J by 3 bases, with 10 bases between the two germline ends. Looked up from germline, CDR1 is LGHNA and CDR2 is YSLEER. The CDR3 totals 14 residues. CDR3 in DNA: TGCGCCAGCAGCCAACAGGGTGGGGACTATGGCTACACCTTC. As protein: CASSQQGGDYGYTF.

The chain is built from TRBV5-1 and TRBJ1-2, with D tentatively TRBD1 (6 bases). The germline V gene encodes CDR1 SGHRS and CDR2 YFSETQ. V lost 6 bases to trimming and J lost 4 bases, with 13 bases between them. This CDR3 is 13 amino acids long. This CDR3 reads CASTSGTSYGYTF. The CDR3 DNA reads as TGCGCCAGCACCTCCGGGACATCCTATGGCTACACCTTC.

This clonotype appeared a few times. The CDR3 coding sequence is TGTGCCAGCAGTATGGGACATCGAAGTTCACCCCTCCACTTT. Protein sequence: CASSMGHRSSPLHF. The V gene is TRBV9, the J gene TRBJ1-6; weak D call: TRBD1 (6 bases). Deletions cut 5 bases from V and 9 bases from J, with 15 bases between. CDR3 length: 14 amino acids. Germline-derived CDR1 and CDR2 are SGDLS and YYNGEE.

V usage is TRBV27 and J usage is TRBJ2-3, with D tentatively TRBD1 (5 bases). CDR3 length: 15 residues. Germline CDR1 is MNHEY and CDR2 is SMNVEV (reference sequence). V lost 1 base and J 1 base, leaving 9 bases between the germline ends. The CDR3 region is CASSLWAGRTDTQYF. The CDR3 region has the DNA TGTGCCAGCAGTTTATGGGCAGGGCGCACAGATACGCAGTATTTT.

A few counts support this clonotype. The chain recombines TRBV20-1 with TRBJ1-2; D is uncertain. CDR3 length: 12 residues. The V end lost 1 base, the J end lost 2 bases, and 5 bases lay between the germline ends. Germline V gives CDR1 DFQATT, CDR2 SNEGSKA (reference sequence). CDR3 residues: CSARVRNYGYTF. In nucleotides, the CDR3 is TGCAGTGCTAGAGTCCGGAACTATGGCTACACCTTC.

The rearrangement joins TRBV25-1 to TRBJ1-3; maybe TRBD1 (5 bases). CDR1 and CDR2 from the germline V gene are MGHDK and SYGVNS. The germline V and J ends were trimmed by 3 bases and 4 bases, with 16 bases remaining between them. The CDR3 has 16 residues. The CDR3 protein is CASSEWDYVRGNTIYF. The CDR3, as DNA: TGTGCCAGCAGTGAGTGGGACTACGTAAGGGGAAACACCATATATTTT.

In its sample, this clonotype was seen a few times. The chain employs TRBV9 and TRBJ1-2, with a weak D call TRBD1 (6 bases). Trimming stripped 4 bases from V and 3 bases from J, with 13 bases between. The V gene's germline CDR1 is SGDLS and CDR2 YYNGEE. CDR3 length: 14 amino acids. The CDR3 coding sequence is TGTGCCAGCAGCCCACAGGGTCGTGACTATGGCTACACCTTC. Protein: CASSPQGRDYGYTF.

V gene TRBV9 combines with J gene TRBJ2-7; D not resolved. Germline V gene sequence: CDR1 SGDLS, CDR2 YYNGEE. The CDR3 is made up of 15 amino acids. V lost 5 bases, J lost 4 bases, and 19 bases lay in between. The CDR3 region has the DNA TGTGCCAGCAGAAATGCGTTGGGCATCACTTACGAGCAGTACTTC. This sequence encodes CASRNALGITYEQYF.

The chain combines TRBV6-6 with TRBJ1-2; TRBD1 aligns across 9 bases. This CDR3 comprises 10 residues. Germline V gives CDR1 MNHNY, CDR2 SVGAGI (reference sequence). CDR3 in amino acids: CGTGDYGYTF. CDR3 nucleotide sequence: TGTGGGACAGGGGACTATGGCTACACCTTC.

The chain employs TRBV20-1 and TRBJ2-1, with 8 bases identical to TRBD2. The CDR3 has 12 amino acids. Germline lookup yields CDR1 DFQATT and CDR2 SNEGSKA (reference sequence). The trim removed 4 bases at V and 4 bases at J, leaving 0 bases unmatched. The CDR3 DNA reads TGCAGTGCTACGGGGGGGTACAATGAGCAGTTCTTC. It specifies CSATGGYNEQFF.

This clonotype has only a few counts. The rearrangement links TRBV7-9 to TRBJ1-1; 8 nucleotides agree with TRBD1. The germline V gene has CDR1 SEHNR and CDR2 FQNEAQ (reference sequence). V was clipped by 5 bases and J by 1 base; unmatched bases: 12. The CDR3 is 17 residues long. The CDR3 spells CASSKQRGTGWNTEAFF. Here the CDR3 DNA reads TGTGCCAGCAGCAAGCAACGCGGGACAGGATGGAACACTGAAGCTTTCTTT.

V usage is TRBV20-1 and J usage is TRBJ1-1; possibly TRBD1 for D (5 bases). Germline V gives CDR1 DFQATT, CDR2 SNEGSKA (reference sequence). Trimming pared 4 bases from V and 0 bases from J, leaving 15 bases between. This CDR3 is built from 15 residues. The CDR3 DNA follows: TGCAGTGCTACCCCGGGACGGACCATGAACACTGAAGCTTTCTTT. The encoded protein is CSATPGRTMNTEAFF.

The V call is TRBV20-1, the J call TRBJ2-2; no firm D call. Germline CDR1 and CDR2: DFQATT and SNEGSKA (reference sequence). This CDR3 contains 13 residues. The ends were cut back, 0 bases at V and 7 bases at J, with 9 bases in the middle. This CDR3 reads CSAREARGGELFF. The CDR3 nucleotides are TGCAGTGCTAGAGAGGCACGAGGCGGGGAGCTGTTTTTT.